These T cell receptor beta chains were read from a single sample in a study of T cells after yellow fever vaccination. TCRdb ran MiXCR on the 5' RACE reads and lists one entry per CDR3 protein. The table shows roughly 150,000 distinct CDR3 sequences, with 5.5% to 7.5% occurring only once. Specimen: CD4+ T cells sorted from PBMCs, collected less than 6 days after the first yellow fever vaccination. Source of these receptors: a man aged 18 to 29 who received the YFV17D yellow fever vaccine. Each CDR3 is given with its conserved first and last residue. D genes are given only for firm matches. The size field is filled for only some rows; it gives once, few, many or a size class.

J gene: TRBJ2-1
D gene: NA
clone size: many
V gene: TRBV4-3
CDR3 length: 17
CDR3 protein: CASSQDRTPRGDMRQFF
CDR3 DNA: TGCGCCAGCAGTCAAGATAGGACCCCACGGGGTGATATGAGGCAGTTCTTC

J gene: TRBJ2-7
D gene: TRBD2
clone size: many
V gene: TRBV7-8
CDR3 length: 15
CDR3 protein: CASSPRRSGRYEQYF
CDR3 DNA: TGTGCCAGCAGCCCAAGGCGAAGCGGGAGATACGAGCAGTACTTC

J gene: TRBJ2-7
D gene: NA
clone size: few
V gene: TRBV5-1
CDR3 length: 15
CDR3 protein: CASSQLEGVSYEQYF
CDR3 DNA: TGCGCCAGCAGCCAGTTGGAGGGTGTCTCCTACGAGCAGTACTTC

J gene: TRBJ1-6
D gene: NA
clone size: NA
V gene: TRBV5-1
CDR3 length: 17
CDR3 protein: CASSPSIGQGTGSPLHF
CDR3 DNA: TGCGCCAGCAGCCCCAGCATCGGGCAGGGAACGGGATCACCCCTCCACTTT

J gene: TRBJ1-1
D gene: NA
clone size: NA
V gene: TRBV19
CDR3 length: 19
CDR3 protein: CASSMPRPGDYLMNTEAFF
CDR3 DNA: TGTGCCAGTAGTATGCCCCGCCCGGGGGACTACCTGATGAACACTGAAGCTTTCTTT

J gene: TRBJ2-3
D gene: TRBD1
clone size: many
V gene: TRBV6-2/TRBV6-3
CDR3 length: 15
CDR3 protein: CASSMTGVFTDTQYF
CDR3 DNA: TGTGCCAGCAGTATGACAGGGGTGTTCACAGATACGCAGTATTTT

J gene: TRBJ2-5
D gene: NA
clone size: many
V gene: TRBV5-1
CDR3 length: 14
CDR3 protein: CASSLADIQETQYF
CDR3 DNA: TGCGCCAGCAGCTTGGCGGACATCCAAGAGACCCAGTACTTC

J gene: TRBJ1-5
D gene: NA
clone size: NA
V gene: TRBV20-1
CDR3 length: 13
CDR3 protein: CSATTGINQPQHF
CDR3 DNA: TGCAGTGCCACAACAGGTATCAATCAGCCCCAGCATTTT

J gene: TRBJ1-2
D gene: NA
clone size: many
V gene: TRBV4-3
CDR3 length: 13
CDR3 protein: CASSQELNYGYTF
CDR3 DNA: TGCGCCAGCAGCCAAGAGCTAAACTATGGCTACACCTTC

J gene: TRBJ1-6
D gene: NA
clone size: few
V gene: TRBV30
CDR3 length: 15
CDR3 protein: CAWSAGSPGNSPLHF
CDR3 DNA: TGTGCCTGGAGTGCAGGGTCGCCGGGAAATTCACCCCTCCACTTT

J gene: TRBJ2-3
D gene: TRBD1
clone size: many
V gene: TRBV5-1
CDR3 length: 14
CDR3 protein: CASSLIRGQDTQYF
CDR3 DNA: TGCGCCAGCAGCTTAATCAGGGGGCAAGATACGCAGTATTTT

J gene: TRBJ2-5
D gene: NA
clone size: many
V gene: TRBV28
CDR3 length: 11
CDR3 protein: CASGRIETQYF
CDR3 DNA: TGTGCCAGTGGACGGATAGAGACCCAGTACTTC